The clone carrying this T cell receptor beta chain appeared many times. This sample is part of a study of early T cells in non-severe SARS-CoV-2 infection. The CDR3 has 15 amino acids. The germline gives CDR1 GTSNPN, CDR2 SVGIG (reference sequence). The V and J ends lost 4 bases and 7 bases, in that order; junction bases with no gene match: 12. TCRdb re-derived calls from the 5' RACE reads in MiXCR, one entry per CDR3 protein. The sample holds about 83,000 distinct CDR3 sequences, more than 9% seen once. This rearrangement joins TRBV30 to TRBJ2-1; 8 bases are shared with TRBD2. The clonotype originates from an adult who was a healthcare worker with PCR-confirmed SARS-CoV-2 infection or an uninfected control (not recorded which). Sequenced input: whole blood. The CDR3 loop is CAWTSRGLAGNEQFF. The CDR3, as DNA: TGTGCCTGGACCTCCCGAGGACTAGCTGGGAATGAGCAGTTCTTC.